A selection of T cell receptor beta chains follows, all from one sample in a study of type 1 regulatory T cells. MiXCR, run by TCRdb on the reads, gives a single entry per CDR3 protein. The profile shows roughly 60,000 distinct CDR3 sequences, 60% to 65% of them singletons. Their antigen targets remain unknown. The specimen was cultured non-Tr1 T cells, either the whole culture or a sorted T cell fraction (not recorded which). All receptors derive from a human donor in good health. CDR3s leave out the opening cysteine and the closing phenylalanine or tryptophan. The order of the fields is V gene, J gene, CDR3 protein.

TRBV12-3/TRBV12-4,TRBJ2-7,ASSSLNGRSEQY
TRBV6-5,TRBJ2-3,ASSPLSNLPGPDTQY
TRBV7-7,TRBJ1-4,ASSRTTGFNEKLF
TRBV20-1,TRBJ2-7,SARRDRGREEQY
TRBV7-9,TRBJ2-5,ASSLVGEPTQY
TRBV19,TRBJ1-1,ASSIGVGGTEAF
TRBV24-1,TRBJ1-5,ATSEPGVSNQPQH
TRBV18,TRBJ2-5,ASSPGQGETQY
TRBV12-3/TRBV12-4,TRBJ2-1,ASSPSTGKGSYNEQF
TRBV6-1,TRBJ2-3,ASTPETSALTDTQY
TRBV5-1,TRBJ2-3,ASSTVAGFTDTQY
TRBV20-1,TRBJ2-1,SARGAGRASYNEQF
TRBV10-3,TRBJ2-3,AVTTAGGIPTSTDTQY
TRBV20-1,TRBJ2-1,SAAPAGAGGNEQF
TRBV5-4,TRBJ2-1,ASSSPGSGVEQF
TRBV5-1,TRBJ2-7,ASSLARVGDEQY
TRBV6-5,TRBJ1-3,ASRKTGFGNTIY
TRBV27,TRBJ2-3,ASSRGRSTDTQY
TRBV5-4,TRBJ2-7,ASSGESGADGAYEQY
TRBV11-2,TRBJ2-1,ASSFVGSYNEQF
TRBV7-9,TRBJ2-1,ASNGQGENEQF
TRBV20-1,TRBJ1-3,SARVGSPSGNTIY
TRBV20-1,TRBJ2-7,SAGGTDNYEQY
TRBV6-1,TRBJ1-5,ASGGRQPQH
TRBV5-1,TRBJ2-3,ASSLRGLSSDTQY
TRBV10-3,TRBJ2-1,AIRGEVNEQF
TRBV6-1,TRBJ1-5,ASSESRVNNQPQH
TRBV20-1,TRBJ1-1,SARTGQALSTEAF
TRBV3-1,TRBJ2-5,ASSPTWAGETQY
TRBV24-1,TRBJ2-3,ATSDLSGGGGYTQY
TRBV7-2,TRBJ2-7,ASSSGTSSYEQY
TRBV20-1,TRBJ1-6,SARVGNNSPLH
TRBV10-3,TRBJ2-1,AISRQNYNEQF
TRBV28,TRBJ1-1,ASSFLRLPGKNTEAF
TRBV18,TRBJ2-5,ASSVTGSKETQY
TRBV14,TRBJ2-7,ASSPLGVYEQY
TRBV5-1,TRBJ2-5,ASSSDGLAGETQY
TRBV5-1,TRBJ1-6,ASSAGQGALPLH
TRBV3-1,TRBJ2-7,ASSPTGAEQY
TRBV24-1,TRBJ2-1,ATGLGRGSYNEQF
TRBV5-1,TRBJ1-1,ASSLQAGGTEAF